Shown below are 15 T cell receptor beta chains from a single sample sequenced in a study of CD8+ T cells in alopecia areata. Extracted from the samples, RNA was reverse transcribed into cDNA to serve as the sequencing template. Libraries were prepared by immunoSEQ multiplex PCR; TCRdb keeps only in-frame clonotypes and omits some of them. The profile shows about 200,000 clones, roughly 50% of them singletons. Sequenced: CD8+ T cells sorted from blood. The receptors originated from a human donor in good health.

The table lists this clone with a few counts. The V call is TRBV27, the J call TRBJ1-6, with D unresolved. The CDR3 spans 14 residues. Germline V gene sequence: CDR1 MNHEY, CDR2 SMNVEV (reference sequence). V lost 0 bases, J lost 9 bases, and 9 bases lay in between. The CDR3, as DNA: TGTGCCAGCAGTTTATCGATAGCCTCTTCACCCCTCCACTTT. Protein product: CASSLSIASSPLHF.

V gene TRBV4-1 combines with J gene TRBJ2-7; D is ambiguous. Per the germline V gene, CDR1 is MGHRA and CDR2 is YSYEKL. The CDR3 runs to 13 residues. The V end was cut by 4 bases, the J end by 7 bases, with 14 bases between. The CDR3 DNA reads TGCGCCAGCAGCCCCCGGGCGGCGGCGGAGCAGTACTTC. This encodes CASSPRAAAEQYF.

The CDR3 protein is CASSQERSPLHF. The CDR3 bases are TGCGCCAGCAGCCAAGAGCGTTCACCCCTCCACTTT. V is TRBV4-1 and J is TRBJ1-6, with unresolved D. The V end was cut by 0 bases, the J end by 9 bases, with 3 bases between. This CDR3 comprises 12 residues. Germline CDR1 and CDR2: MGHRA and YSYEKL.

The J gene is TRBJ2-7, the V gene TRBV30; D uncertain. CDR1 is GTSNPN, CDR2 SVGIG, per germline (reference sequence). The CDR3 loop spans 14 amino acids. Trimming took off 3 bases at V and 2 bases at J, with 14 bases between the two ends. CDR3 region: CAWRNPRHPYEQYF. The CDR3 DNA reads as TGTGCCTGGAGAAATCCCAGGCACCCCTACGAGCAGTACTTC.

The gene calls are TRBV5-4 and TRBJ1-2, with D possibly matching TRBD1 (5 bases). The V and J ends lost 3 bases and 2 bases respectively, with 17 bases between them. The CDR3 has 16 amino acids. Per the germline V gene, CDR1 is SGHNT and CDR2 is YYREEE (reference sequence). The CDR3, as DNA: TGTGCCAGCAGCTCCCCGGGACGGGAACTAAACTATGGCTACACCTTC. This gives the protein CASSSPGRELNYGYTF.

V and J are TRBV19 and TRBJ2-1, with 8 nucleotides matching TRBD2. CDR3 length equals 15 residues. The V segment lost 1 base and the J segment 2 bases; nucleotides outside the gene matches: 1. Germline CDR1 and CDR2: LNHDA and SQIVND (reference sequence). CDR3 in amino acids: CASSIGSGAYNEQFF. The DNA of the CDR3 is TGTGCCAGTAGTATAGGTAGCGGGGCCTACAATGAGCAGTTCTTC.

The gene calls are TRBV5-1 and TRBJ2-7; D may be TRBD1 or TRBD2 (5 bases each). CDR1 is SGHRS and CDR2 is YFSETQ in the germline V gene. V gave up 4 bases and J gave up 3 bases, with 14 bases separating them. The CDR3 length is 14 residues. CDR3 in amino acids: CASSGEGKGYEQYF. In DNA form, the CDR3 reads TGCGCCAGCAGCGGCGAGGGGAAAGGCTACGAGCAGTACTTC.

The rearrangement uses TRBV11-1 and TRBJ2-4, with a possible D match to TRBD1 (5 bases). V was cut by 5 bases and J by 0 bases, with 8 bases left in between. Germline values: CDR1 SGHAT, CDR2 FQDESV (reference sequence). This CDR3 region has 14 residues. CDR3 residues: CASSHTGAKNIQYF. CDR3 nucleotide sequence: TGTGCCAGCAGCCATACAGGAGCCAAAAACATTCAGTACTTC. The full variable domain, in which reference TRBV11-1 and TRBJ2-4 provide the parts outside the CDR3, is EAEVAQSPRYKITEKSQAVAFWCDPISGHATLYWYRQILGQGPELLVQFQDESVVDDSQLPKDRFSAERLKGVDSTLKIQPAELGDSAMYLCASSHTGAKNIQYFGAGTRLSVL.

The chain carries TRBV5-1 and TRBJ2-3; D is perhaps TRBD2 (5 bases). Trimming pared 2 bases from V and 4 bases from J, leaving 11 bases between. This CDR3 is 14 amino acids long. Looked up from germline, CDR1 is SGHRS and CDR2 is YFSETQ. CDR3 amino acids: CASSFEGPSDTQYF. The DNA for the CDR3 is TGCGCCAGCAGCTTTGAGGGCCCCTCAGATACGCAGTATTTT.

This chain joins TRBV25-1 and TRBJ2-2, with D tentatively TRBD1 (6 bases). Germline-derived CDR1 and CDR2 are MGHDK and SYGVNS. V was clipped by 5 bases and J by 2 bases, with 18 bases between them. CDR3 length: 17 amino acids. The CDR3 nucleotides read TGTGCCAGCAGTCCGGAACCCGGCAGGGGAAACACCGGGGAGCTGTTTTTT. Amino acids: CASSPEPGRGNTGELFF.

This chain links TRBV5-1 with TRBJ1-2; 9 bases fit TRBD1. The CDR3 extends over 12 amino acids. Germline V gene data show CDR1 as SGHRS and CDR2 as YFSETQ. The junction had 2 bases not matched to a gene; V was cut back by 3 bases and J by 8 bases. CDR3 sequence (DNA): TGCGCCAGCAGCTGGACAGGGGAAGGCTACACCTTC. Translating gives CASSWTGEGYTF.

This chain connects TRBV20-1 to TRBJ2-5; no definite D call. Germline values: CDR1 DFQATT, CDR2 SNEGSKA (reference sequence). The CDR3 sequence is 10 residues long. Trimming removed 5 bases from V and 5 bases from J, with 6 bases in between. The CDR3 DNA sequence: TGCAGTGCTCCCAGGGAGACCCAGTACTTC. Protein sequence: CSAPRETQYF.

Turning to this clone: Other nucleotide sequences from this sample produce the same CDR3. The rearrangement joins TRBV29-1 to TRBJ1-2, with 9 bases that match TRBD1. CDR3 length: 12 residues. The germline CDR1 and CDR2 sequences are SQVTM and ANQGSEA. J gave up 8 bases and V 2 bases, and 3 bases lay outside the gene matches. The CDR3 bases are TGCAGCGTTGAATGGGGGACAGGGGGCTACACCTTC. This codes for CSVEWGTGGYTF.

The V call is TRBV19, the J call TRBJ2-5; TRBD1 aligns across 7 bases. V shed 4 bases, J shed 5 bases, and the junction held 13 bases outside the gene matches. Germline lookup yields CDR1 LNHDA and CDR2 SQIVND (reference sequence). The CDR3 totals 16 residues. As DNA, the CDR3 is TGTGCCAGTAGTACCGCGGACAGGCCAGCCACGGAGACCCAGTACTTC. This translates into CASSTADRPATETQYF.

The chain recombines TRBV5-1 with TRBJ1-1, with D perhaps matching TRBD1 (5 bases). Germline V gives CDR1 SGHRS, CDR2 YFSETQ. V dropped 0 bases and J dropped 4 bases, with 13 bases sitting between them. This CDR3 is built from 15 residues. The CDR3 nucleotides are TGCGCCAGCAGCTTGGCCGCCGGGGGAGGCACTGAAGCTTTCTTT. Its translation: CASSLAAGGGTEAFF.